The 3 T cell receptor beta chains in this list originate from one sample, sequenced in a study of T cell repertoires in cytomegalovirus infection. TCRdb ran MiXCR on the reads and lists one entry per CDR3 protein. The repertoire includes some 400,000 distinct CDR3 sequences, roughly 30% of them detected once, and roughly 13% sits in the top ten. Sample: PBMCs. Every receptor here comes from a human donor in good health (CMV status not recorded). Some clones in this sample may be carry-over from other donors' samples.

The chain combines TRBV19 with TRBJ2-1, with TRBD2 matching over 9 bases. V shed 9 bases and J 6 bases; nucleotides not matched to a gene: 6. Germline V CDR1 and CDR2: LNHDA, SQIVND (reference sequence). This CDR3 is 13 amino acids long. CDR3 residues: CASAGGHSNEQFF. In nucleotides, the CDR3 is TGTGCCAGCGCGGGGGGGCACAGCAATGAGCAGTTCTTC.

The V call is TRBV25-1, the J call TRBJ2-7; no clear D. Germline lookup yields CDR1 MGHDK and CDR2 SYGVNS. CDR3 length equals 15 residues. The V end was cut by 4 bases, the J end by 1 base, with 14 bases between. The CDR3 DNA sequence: TGTGCCAGCAGTGTTGGGTCAGGTCTATCCTACGAGCAGTACTTC. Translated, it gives CASSVGSGLSYEQYF.

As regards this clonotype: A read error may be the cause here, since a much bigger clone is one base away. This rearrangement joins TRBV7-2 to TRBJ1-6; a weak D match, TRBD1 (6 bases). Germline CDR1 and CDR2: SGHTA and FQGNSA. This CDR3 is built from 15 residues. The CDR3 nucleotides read TGTGCCAGCAGCTTAGCACAGGGCGGTAATTCACCCCTCCTCTTT. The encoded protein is CASSLAQGGNSPLLF. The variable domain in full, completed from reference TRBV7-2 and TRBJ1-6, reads GAGVSQSPSNKVTEKGKDVELRCDPISGHTALYWYRQSLGQGLEFLIYFQGNSAPDKSGLPSDRFSAERTGGSVSTLTIQRTQQEDSAVYLCASSLAQGGNSPLLFGNGTRLTVT.